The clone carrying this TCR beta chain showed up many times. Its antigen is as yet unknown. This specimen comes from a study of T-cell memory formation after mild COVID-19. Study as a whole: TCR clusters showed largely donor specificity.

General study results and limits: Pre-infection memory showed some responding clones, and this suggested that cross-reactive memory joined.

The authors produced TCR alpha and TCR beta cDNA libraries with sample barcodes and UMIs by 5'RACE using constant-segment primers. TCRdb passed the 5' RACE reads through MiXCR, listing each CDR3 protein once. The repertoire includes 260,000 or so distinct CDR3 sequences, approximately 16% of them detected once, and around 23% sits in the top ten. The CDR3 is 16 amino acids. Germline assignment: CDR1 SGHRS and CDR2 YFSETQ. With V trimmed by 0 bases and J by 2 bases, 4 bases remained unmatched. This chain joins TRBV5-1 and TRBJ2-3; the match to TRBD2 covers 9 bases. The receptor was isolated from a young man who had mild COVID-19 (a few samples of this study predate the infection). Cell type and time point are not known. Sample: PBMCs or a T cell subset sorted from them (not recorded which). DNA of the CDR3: TGCGCCAGCAGCTTGGACCCTAGCGGGAACACAGATACGCAGTATTTT. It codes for CASSLDPSGNTDTQYF.